These 28 T cell receptor beta chains were all obtained from the same sample, sequenced in a study of response to subunit inactivated influenza vaccine. TCRdb reprocessed the RT-PCR reads with MiXCR, giving one entry per CDR3 protein. Altogether around 250,000 distinct CDR3 sequences are present, 10% to 15% being singletons, with the ten largest covering roughly 7.7%. This specimen was non-naive T cells sorted from PBMCs, taken 14 to 15 days before vaccination. Every receptor here comes from a man in his fifties or sixties who received an inactivated influenza vaccine.

The rearrangement joins TRBV5-1 to TRBJ2-2; D remains unclear. Between the trimmed V and J ends, which lost 0 bases and 0 bases, there was a span of 6 bases. Germline V gene lookup returns CDR1 SGHRS and CDR2 YFSETQ. The CDR3 runs 15 residues. The CDR3 spells CASSLDTTNTGELFF. CDR3 nucleotides: TGCGCCAGCAGCTTGGACACGACGAACACCGGGGAGCTGTTTTTT.

This clonotype was observed many times. The chain combines TRBV30 with TRBJ1-6, with D perhaps matching TRBD1 (6 bases). In germline, CDR1 is GTSNPN, CDR2 SVGIG (reference sequence). The CDR3 runs 15 residues. V was cut by 2 bases and J by 3 bases, with 11 bases left in between. The CDR3 DNA reads TGTGCCTGGAGTACGACAGGACTCTATAATTCACCCCTCCACTTT. Protein product: CAWSTTGLYNSPLHF.

This clonotype has more than one count but fewer than ten. This chain joins TRBV20-1 and TRBJ2-3, with 9 bases fitting TRBD2. The CDR3 runs to 14 residues. Germline values: CDR1 DFQATT, CDR2 SNEGSKA (reference sequence). The junction had 8 bases not matched to a gene; V was cut back by 5 bases and J by 5 bases. The CDR3 here is CSAYNSGRKDTQYF. Written as DNA, the CDR3 is TGCAGTGCTTATAATAGCGGGAGAAAAGATACGCAGTATTTT.

V is TRBV24-1 and J is TRBJ2-1, with 7 bases that match TRBD1. The V and J ends lost 4 bases and 6 bases, in that order; junction bases with no gene match: 14. Germline lookup yields CDR1 KGHDR and CDR2 SFDVKD. The CDR3 has 17 amino acids. The CDR3 nucleotides read TGTGCCACCAGTGACCCCTATACAGGGGCGGACGGCAATGAGCAGTTCTTC. This encodes CATSDPYTGADGNEQFF.

The rearrangement links TRBV5-1 to TRBJ2-1, with 7 bases lining up with TRBD1. The CDR3 is 15 amino acids. V was pared by 0 bases and J by 5 bases, with 5 bases of the junction left unmatched. The germline V gene encodes CDR1 SGHRS and CDR2 YFSETQ. The CDR3 coding sequence is TGCGCCAGCAGCTTGGCACAGGGGCCTCACAATGAGCAGTTCTTC. It encodes CASSLAQGPHNEQFF.

This clonotype has only a few counts. The V and J genes are TRBV14 and TRBJ1-6, with TRBD1 matching 8 bases. The CDR3 is 16 residues long. Germline CDR1 SGHDN, CDR2 FVKESK. V shed 5 bases and J 6 bases; nucleotides not matched to a gene: 9. The CDR3 is CASSTRSGQGNSPLHF. The DNA for the CDR3 is TGTGCCAGCAGCACCCGCTCTGGACAGGGTAATTCACCCCTCCACTTT.

The chain combines TRBV5-1 with TRBJ2-5; a possible D gene is TRBD2 (6 bases). The CDR3 runs to 15 residues. The germline CDR1 and CDR2 sequences are SGHRS and YFSETQ. V lost 0 bases and J 3 bases, leaving 12 bases between the germline ends. Written as DNA, the CDR3 is TGCGCCAGCAGCTTGGTACTAGCTGCGGAAGAGACCCAGTACTTC. Amino acid sequence: CASSLVLAAEETQYF.

Concerning this clonotype: A much larger clone lies one base from this, so it may be a read error. This sequence joins TRBV27 and TRBJ2-7; 9 bases are shared with TRBD1. The DNA end lines up better with TRBJ2-1; the J call may be wrong. Germline V gene data show CDR1 as MNHEY and CDR2 as SMNVEV (reference sequence). This CDR3 region has 15 residues. CDR3: CASRVGQGRSDEQFF. Written as DNA, the CDR3 is TGTGCCAGCAGGGTAGGACAGGGGCGGTCAGACGAGCAGTTCTTC.

The table lists this clonotype with many counts. The CDR3 reads CASSLVGSYNEQFF. The CDR3 DNA follows: TGTGCCAGCAGTTTAGTGGGCAGTTACAATGAGCAGTTCTTC. The chain links TRBV12-3 or TRBV12-4 to TRBJ2-1; D is uncertain. V gave up 1 base and J gave up 4 bases, with 8 bases separating them. This CDR3 is built from 14 residues.

V is TRBV30 and J is TRBJ1-4, with D possibly TRBD1 on 5 matching bases. V was trimmed by 2 bases and J by 8 bases, leaving 15 bases between them. CDR1 is GTSNPN, CDR2 SVGIG, per germline (reference sequence). CDR3 length: 14 amino acids. This CDR3 is CAWSLPGRTEKLFF. CDR3 bases: TGTGCCTGGAGTCTCCCGGGACGGACGGAAAAACTGTTTTTT.

The gene calls are TRBV20-1 and TRBJ1-2; unclear D gene. Trimming cost V 2 bases and J 4 bases, with 5 bases left between them. CDR1 DFQATT and CDR2 SNEGSKA come from the germline V gene (reference sequence). This CDR3 comprises 11 residues. CDR3 coding DNA: TGCAGTGCTAGATTAATCTATGGCTACACCTTC. This codes for CSARLIYGYTF.

J is TRBJ1-5 and V is TRBV20-1, with 9 bases matching TRBD1. The ends lost 5 bases at V and 6 bases at J; junction bases unmatched: 14. The CDR3 totals 16 residues. Germline V gene lookup returns CDR1 DFQATT and CDR2 SNEGSKA (reference sequence). The CDR3 here is CSAAQGAQGGSQPQHF. As DNA, the CDR3 is TGCAGTGCTGCACAGGGGGCTCAAGGAGGTAGTCAGCCCCAGCATTTT.

This clonotype occurred many times. The chain is built from TRBV29-1 and TRBJ2-5; 14 nucleotides match TRBD2. CDR1 is SQVTM, CDR2 ANQGSEA, per germline. CDR3 length: 20 residues. V gave up 2 bases and J gave up 4 bases; unmatched junction bases: 18. In nucleotides, the CDR3 is TGCAGCGTTGAATGGGTCGAGGTGACTAGCGGGAGGGCCGGGGGAGAGACCCAGTACTTC. Translating it yields CSVEWVEVTSGRAGGETQYF.

V is TRBV7-2 and J is TRBJ1-4; possible D gene TRBD1, 5 bases. CDR3 length: 14 residues. Between the trimmed V and J ends, which lost 5 bases and 8 bases, there was a span of 15 bases. Germline V CDR1 and CDR2: SGHTA, FQGNSA. Here the CDR3 DNA reads TGTGCCAGCAGCAAGGGCAGGGCGGGGGAAAAACTGTTTTTT. Its protein is CASSKGRAGEKLFF.

This clonotype was seen only a few times. The chain combines TRBV5-6 with TRBJ1-4; TRBD1 is a possible D gene (6 bases). V was pared by 6 bases and J by 6 bases, with 12 bases between. From germline, CDR1 is SGHDT and CDR2 YYEEEE. The CDR3 extends over 13 amino acids. The CDR3 sequence: CASNMQGHEKLFF. In DNA, the CDR3 is TGTGCCAGCAACATGCAGGGGCATGAAAAACTGTTTTTT.

This chain connects TRBV4-1 to TRBJ1-6; D is uncertain. Germline assignment: CDR1 MGHRA and CDR2 YSYEKL. The V gene lost 4 bases and the J gene lost 0 bases, with 7 bases spanning the gap. This CDR3 is 15 amino acids long. The DNA for the CDR3 is TGCGCCAGCAGCCTCGACCCCTCCTATAATTCACCCCTCCACTTT. Its protein is CASSLDPSYNSPLHF.

At least ten counts were recorded for this clonotype. V and J are TRBV20-1 and TRBJ2-7, with no clear D. Germline CDR1 DFQATT, CDR2 SNEGSKA (reference sequence). The CDR3 length is 12 residues. With 6 bases removed from V and 1 base from J, the gap between germline ends came to 10 bases. Here the CDR3 reads CSAQDRSYEQYF. The CDR3 coding sequence is TGCAGTGCCCAGGACCGTTCCTACGAGCAGTACTTC.

The genes are TRBV7-2 and TRBJ2-3; 11 bases map to TRBD2. The germline V gene has CDR1 SGHTA and CDR2 FQGNSA. J was trimmed by 6 bases and V by 5 bases; bases with no gene match: 7. This CDR3 comprises 15 residues. The CDR3 DNA sequence: TGTGCCAGCAGCCTAACTAGCGGGGGAGGGGATACGCAGTATTTT. It yields the protein CASSLTSGGGDTQYF. The full variable domain, its missing parts supplied by reference TRBV7-2 and TRBJ2-3, is GAGVSQSPSNKVTEKGKDVELRCDPISGHTALYWYRQSLGQGLEFLIYFQGNSAPDKSGLPSDRFSAERTGGSVSTLTIQRTQQEDSAVYLCASSLTSGGGDTQYFGPGTRLTVL.

This clonotype came up many times. The gene calls are TRBV15 and TRBJ2-5; 10 nucleotides agree with TRBD1. From germline, CDR1 is LNHNV and CDR2 YYDKDF (reference sequence). The CDR3 is 17 amino acids. Trimming removed 1 base from V and 2 bases from J; junction bases left unmatched: 7. In nucleotides, the CDR3 is TGTGCCACCAGCAGAGGCGCGGACAGGGGGGCTCAAGAGACCCAGTACTTC. It translates to CATSRGADRGAQETQYF.

This clonotype appeared many times. The rearrangement uses TRBV6-2 or TRBV6-3 and TRBJ2-1; D is ambiguous. The length of the CDR3 is 15 residues. V lost 0 bases to trimming and J lost 2 bases, with 8 bases between them. Germline loops: CDR1 MNHEY, CDR2 SVGEGT. The CDR3 reads CASSYSTPAYNEQFF. The CDR3 DNA reads TGTGCCAGCAGTTACTCAACCCCAGCCTACAATGAGCAGTTCTTC.

This clonotype was seen a few times. The chain carries TRBV5-1 and TRBJ2-7; 10 positions agree with TRBD2. The V and J ends lost 0 bases and 6 bases, in that order; junction bases with no gene match: 12. The CDR3 consists of 17 residues. CDR1 is SGHRS, CDR2 YFSETQ, per germline. CDR3 loop: CASSLAPSGGDASEQYF. CDR3 sequence (DNA): TGCGCCAGCAGCTTGGCCCCTAGCGGGGGAGACGCATCCGAGCAGTACTTC.

The V call is TRBV6-2 or TRBV6-3, the J call TRBJ2-1; D perhaps matches TRBD1 (6 bases). This CDR3 comprises 15 residues. V dropped 1 base and J dropped 7 bases, with 14 bases sitting between them. The germline V gene encodes CDR1 MNHEY and CDR2 SVGEGT. DNA for the CDR3: TGTGCCAGCAGTTACTACGGGACAACGCGGAATGAGCAGTTCTTC. It codes for CASSYYGTTRNEQFF.

This clonotype turned up a few times. The J gene is TRBJ1-3, the V gene TRBV5-1, with D perhaps TRBD1 (5 bases). V was clipped by 5 bases and J by 0 bases, with 12 bases between them. From germline, CDR1 is SGHRS and CDR2 YFSETQ. The CDR3 sequence is 15 residues long. The CDR3 nucleotides are TGCGCCAGCAGACGGGACGGGGACTCTGGAAACACCATATATTTT. Its protein product is CASRRDGDSGNTIYF.

Note on this clonotype: This CDR3 is missing its conserved last phenylalanine or tryptophan, likely due to a read error. It is unclear where the CDR3 begins or ends on the DNA, so no DNA is shown, and the CDR3 is as TCRdb lists it. CDR3 amino acids: CAISPRIISGELFC. The chain combines TRBV5-5 with TRBJ2-2. The CDR3 length equals 14 residues, ends included. In germline, CDR1 is SGHKS, CDR2 YYEKEE (reference sequence).

This clonotype has a single count. This sequence joins TRBV7-3 and TRBJ2-7, with 9 bases lining up with TRBD1. This CDR3 is built from 13 residues. Losses at the gene ends were 4 bases for V and 6 bases for J; bases not matched to a gene: 4. Looked up from germline, CDR1 is SGHTA and CDR2 is FQGTGA. The CDR3 DNA sequence: TGTGCCAGCAGCTCACAGGGGGCGGGCGAGCAGTACTTC. It specifies CASSSQGAGEQYF.

This clonotype was recorded a few times. V is TRBV3-1 and J is TRBJ2-7; tentatively, D is TRBD2 (6 bases). Germline assignment: CDR1 LGHDT and CDR2 YNNKEL (reference sequence). The V gene lost 4 bases and the J gene lost 0 bases, with 13 bases spanning the gap. This CDR3 comprises 15 residues. The CDR3 protein is CASSRSGRSSYEQYF. The DNA for the CDR3 is TGTGCCAGCAGCCGTAGCGGAAGGAGCTCCTACGAGCAGTACTTC.

This clonotype was found a few times. This chain joins TRBV28 and TRBJ2-7, with 7 bases identical to TRBD1. This CDR3 has 15 residues. Germline-derived CDR1 and CDR2 are MDHEN and SYDVKM. Unmatched junction bases numbered 4, after V lost 2 bases and J lost 0 bases. The CDR3 region is CASSLTGEPSYEQYF. Here the CDR3 DNA reads TGTGCCAGCAGTTTAACAGGGGAGCCCTCCTACGAGCAGTACTTC.

This clonotype was seen more than once but under ten times. The chain employs TRBV5-1 and TRBJ2-5; TRBD2 aligns across 8 bases. V trimming: 0 bases; J trimming: 13 bases; junction bases outside the gene matches: 11. The CDR3 contains 14 residues. Germline-derived CDR1 and CDR2 are SGHRS and YFSETQ. The chain's CDR3 is CASSLDPSGGVAYF. The CDR3 coding sequence is TGCGCCAGCAGCTTGGATCCCTCGGGAGGGGTTGCGTACTTC. Based on the CDR3 plus reference TRBV5-1 and TRBJ2-5, the full variable domain is KAGVTQTPRYLIKTRGQQVTLSCSPISGHRSVSWYQQTPGQGLQFLFEYFSETQRNKGNFPGRFSGRQFSNSRSEMNVSTLELGDSALYLCASSLDPSGGVAYFGPGTRLLVL.